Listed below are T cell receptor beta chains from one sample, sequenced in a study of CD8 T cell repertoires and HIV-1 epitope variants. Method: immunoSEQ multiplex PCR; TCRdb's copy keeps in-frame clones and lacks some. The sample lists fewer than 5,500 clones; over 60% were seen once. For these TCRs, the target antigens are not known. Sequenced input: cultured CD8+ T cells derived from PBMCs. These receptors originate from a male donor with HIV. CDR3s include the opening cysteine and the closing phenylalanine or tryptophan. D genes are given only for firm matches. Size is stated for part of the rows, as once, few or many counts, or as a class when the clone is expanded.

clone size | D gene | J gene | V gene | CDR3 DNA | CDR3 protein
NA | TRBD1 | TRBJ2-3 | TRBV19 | TGTGCCAGTAGTCCGTGGTACCGGGACAGGGGTACAGATACGCAGTATTTT | CASSPWYRDRGTDTQYF
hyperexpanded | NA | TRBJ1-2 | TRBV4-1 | TGCGCCAGCAGCCAAGATCCCCCAGACTTGGACTATGGCTACACCTTC | CASSQDPPDLDYGYTF
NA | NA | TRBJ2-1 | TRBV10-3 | TGTGCCATCAGTGAGCGGGGGACCTACAATGAGCAGTTCTTC | CAISERGTYNEQFF
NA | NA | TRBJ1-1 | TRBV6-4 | TGTGCCAGCAGTGTATCAGGGAGCACTGAAGCTTTCTTT | CASSVSGSTEAFF
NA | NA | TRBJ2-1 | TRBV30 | TGTGCCTGGGCAACTGGGACTTCAATCTACAATGAGCAGTTCTTC | CAWATGTSIYNEQFF
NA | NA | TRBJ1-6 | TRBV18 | TGTGCCAGCTCACCGCTATGGGATGATTCAGGCTCCTATAATTCACCCCTCCACTTT | CASSPLWDDSGSYNSPLHF
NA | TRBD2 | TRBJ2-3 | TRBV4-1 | TGCGCCAGCAGCCAAGCCTTCTCAGCGGGGGGGCCGGGTACGCAGTATTTT | CASSQAFSAGGPGTQYF
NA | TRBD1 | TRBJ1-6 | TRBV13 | TGTGCCAGCAGCACGACCGGGACAGGGTATTCACCCCTCCACTTT | CASSTTGTGYSPLHF
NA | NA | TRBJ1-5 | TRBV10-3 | TGTGCCATCAGCGAGACAGACAATCAGCCCCAGCATTTT | CAISETDNQPQHF
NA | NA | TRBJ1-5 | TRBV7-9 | TGTGCCAGCAGCTTACAGGGGTACGATCAGCCCCAGCATTTT | CASSLQGYDQPQHF
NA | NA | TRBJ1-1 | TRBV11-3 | TGTGCCAGCAGCTTAGGCGGGGAGAATGAAGCTTTCTTT | CASSLGGENEAFF
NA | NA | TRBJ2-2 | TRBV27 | TGTGCCAGCAGCCAGACAGAGAACACCGGGGAGCTGTTTTTT | CASSQTENTGELFF
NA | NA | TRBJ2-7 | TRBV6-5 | TGTGCCAGCAGTTCCGAGGCTGTACCCTACGAGCAGTACTTC | CASSSEAVPYEQYF
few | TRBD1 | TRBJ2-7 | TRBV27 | TGTGCCAGCAGCTCGGACAGGCCTTCCTACGAGCAGTACTTC | CASSSDRPSYEQYF
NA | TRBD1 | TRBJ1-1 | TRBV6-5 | TGTGCCAGCAGCCACGGACAGGGACCGACTGAAGCTTTCTTT | CASSHGQGPTEAFF
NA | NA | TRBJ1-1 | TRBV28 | TGTGCCAGCAGTCCCCGAGAAACTGGGACTGAAGCTTTCTTT | CASSPRETGTEAFF
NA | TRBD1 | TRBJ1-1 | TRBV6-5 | TGTGCCAGCAGCTTACAGGGGCCCACTGAAGCTTTCTTT | CASSLQGPTEAFF
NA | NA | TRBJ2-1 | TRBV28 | TGTGCCAGCAGTACAATCTACAGGGGGGGTGGGAATGAGCAGTTCTTC | CASSTIYRGGGNEQFF
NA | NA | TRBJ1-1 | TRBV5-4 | TGTGCCAGCAGCGACGGGGGGATGAACACTGAAGCTTTCTTT | CASSDGGMNTEAFF
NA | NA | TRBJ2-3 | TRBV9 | TGTGCCAGCAGCGTAACTCCCGGGACAACAGATACGCAGTATTTT | CASSVTPGTTDTQYF
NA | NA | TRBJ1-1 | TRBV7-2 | TGTGCCAGCAGCTTAGTTGAGGGATTTGAAGCTTTCTTT | CASSLVEGFEAFF
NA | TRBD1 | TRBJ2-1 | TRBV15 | TGTGCCACCAGCAGGGACAGGGACCCTGTCAATGAGCAGTTCTTC | CATSRDRDPVNEQFF
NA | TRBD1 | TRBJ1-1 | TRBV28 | TGTGCCAGCAGTTTCCTGGGGACAGGAGACACTGAAGCTTTCTTT | CASSFLGTGDTEAFF
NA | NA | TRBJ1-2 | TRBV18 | TGTGCCAGCTCACCCTTAGGGGAGAGCTACACCTTC | CASSPLGESYTF
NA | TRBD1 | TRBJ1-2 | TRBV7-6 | TGTGCCAGCAGCCCGGGGACAGGGCTGAATTCTTATGGCTACACCTTC | CASSPGTGLNSYGYTF
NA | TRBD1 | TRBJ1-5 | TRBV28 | TGTGCCAGCAGTTCCCCCGGGACAGGGGGCAGTAATCAGCCCCAGCATTTT | CASSSPGTGGSNQPQHF
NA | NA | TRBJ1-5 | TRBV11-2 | TGTGCCAGCAGCACCGGCGAACAGCCCCAGCATTTT | CASSTGEQPQHF
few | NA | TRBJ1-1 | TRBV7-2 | TGTGCCAGCAGCTTGGGTAACCCTGAAGCTTTCTTT | CASSLGNPEAFF
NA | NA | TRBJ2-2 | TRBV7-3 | TGTGCCAGCAGCCCAATCGGGGAGAACACCGGGGAGCTGTTTTTT | CASSPIGENTGELFF
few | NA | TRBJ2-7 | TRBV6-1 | TGTGCCAGCAGTGAAGATGGAGGGGGGATGTGGGAGCAGTACTTC | CASSEDGGGMWEQYF
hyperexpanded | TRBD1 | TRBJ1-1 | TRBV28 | TGTGCCAGCAGTTCCCCCGGGACAGGGGTGATTTCCACTGAAGCTTTCTTT | CASSSPGTGVISTEAFF
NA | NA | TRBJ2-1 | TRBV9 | TGTGCCAGCAGCGTAGCTACGGAACCTCGGGGGCCGAACAATGAGCAGTTCTTC | CASSVATEPRGPNNEQFF
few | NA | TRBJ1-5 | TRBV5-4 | TGTGCCAGCAGCTCGACAGAAGATAGCAATCAGCCCCAGCATTTT | CASSSTEDSNQPQHF
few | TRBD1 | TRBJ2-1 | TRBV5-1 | TGCGCCAGCAGCCAGACAGGGGGCAATGAGCAGTTCTTC | CASSQTGGNEQFF
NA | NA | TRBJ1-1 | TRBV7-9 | TGTGCCAGCAGCTTAAATGGGGGTTCCAACACTGAAGCTTTCTTT | CASSLNGGSNTEAFF
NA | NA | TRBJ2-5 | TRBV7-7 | TGTGCCAGCAGCCAGGGGGGGGCTGTACAAGAGACCCAGTACTTC | CASSQGGAVQETQYF
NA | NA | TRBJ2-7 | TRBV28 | TGTGCCAGCAGTTTCCCCACCCCAGGCGGAAGGGGTCCCATGCACGAGCAGTACTTC | CASSFPTPGGRGPMHEQYF
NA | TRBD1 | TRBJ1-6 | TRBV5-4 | TGTGCCTGGGACAGCGGCTATAATTCACCCCTCCACTTT | CAWDSGYNSPLHF
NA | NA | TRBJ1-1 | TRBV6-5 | TGTGCCAGCAGTTACCCCGAGGGGAGGAAGAACACTGAAGCTTTCTTT | CASSYPEGRKNTEAFF
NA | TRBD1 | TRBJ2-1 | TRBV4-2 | TGTGCCAGCAGCCAATTGACAGGGGGCATTATGGTTGAGCAGTTCTTC | CASSQLTGGIMVEQFF
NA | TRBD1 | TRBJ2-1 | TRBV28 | TGTGCCAGCAGTTCCCCCGGGACAGGGGGCCCTACGGGGCAGTTCTTC | CASSSPGTGGPTGQFF
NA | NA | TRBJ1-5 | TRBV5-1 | TGCGCCAGCAGCCCGGTACCTGACATCGGGAGGGCTCAGCCCCAGCATTTT | CASSPVPDIGRAQPQHF
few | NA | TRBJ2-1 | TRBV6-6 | TGTGCCAGCTTCCAAGGGAAGAATGAGCAGTTCTTC | CASFQGKNEQFF
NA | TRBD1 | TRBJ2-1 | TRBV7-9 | TGTGCCAGCAGGGTGGACAGGGGGCTTGATGAGCAGTTCTTC | CASRVDRGLDEQFF
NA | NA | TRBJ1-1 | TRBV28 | TGTGCCAGCAGTTCAGTTATGGTGGGGGGCGAAAAGGTCACTGAAGCTTTCTTT | CASSSVMVGGEKVTEAFF
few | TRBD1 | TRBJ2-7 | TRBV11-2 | TGTGCCAGCAGCTTGGGCCAGGGGGTAGCCGAGCAGTACTTC | CASSLGQGVAEQYF
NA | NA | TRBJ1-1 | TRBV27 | TGTGCCAGCAGTTTATACGGGTCTGCCGTTAACACTGAAGCTTTCTTT | CASSLYGSAVNTEAFF